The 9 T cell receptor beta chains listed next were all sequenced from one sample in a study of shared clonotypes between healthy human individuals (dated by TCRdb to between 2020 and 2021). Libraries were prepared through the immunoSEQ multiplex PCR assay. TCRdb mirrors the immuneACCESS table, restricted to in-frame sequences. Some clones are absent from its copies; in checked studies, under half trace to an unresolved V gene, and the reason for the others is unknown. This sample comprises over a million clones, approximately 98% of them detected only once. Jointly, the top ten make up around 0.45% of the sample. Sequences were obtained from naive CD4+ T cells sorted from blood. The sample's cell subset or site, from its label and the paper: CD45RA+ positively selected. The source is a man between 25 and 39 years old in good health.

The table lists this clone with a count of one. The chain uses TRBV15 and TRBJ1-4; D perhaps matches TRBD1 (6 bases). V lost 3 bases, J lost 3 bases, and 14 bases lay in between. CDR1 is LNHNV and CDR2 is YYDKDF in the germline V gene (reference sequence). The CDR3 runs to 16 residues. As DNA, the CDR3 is TGTGCCACCAGCAGTGCAACAGGGTGGGCTAATGAAAAACTGTTTTTT. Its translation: CATSSATGWANEKLFF. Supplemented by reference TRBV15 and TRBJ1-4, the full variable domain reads DAMVIQNPRYQVTQFGKPVTLSCSQTLNHNVMYWYQQKSSQAPKLLFHYYDKDFNNEADTPDNFQSRRPNTSFCFLDIRSPGLGDTAMYLCATSSATGWANEKLFFGSGTQLSVL.

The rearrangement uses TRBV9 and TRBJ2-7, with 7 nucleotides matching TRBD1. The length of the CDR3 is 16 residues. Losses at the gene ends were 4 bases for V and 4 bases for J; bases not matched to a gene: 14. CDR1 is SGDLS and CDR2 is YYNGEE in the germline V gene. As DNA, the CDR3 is TGTGCCAGCAGCCACTCTACCGGGACAGCTGTTTACGAGCAGTACTTC. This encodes CASSHSTGTAVYEQYF.

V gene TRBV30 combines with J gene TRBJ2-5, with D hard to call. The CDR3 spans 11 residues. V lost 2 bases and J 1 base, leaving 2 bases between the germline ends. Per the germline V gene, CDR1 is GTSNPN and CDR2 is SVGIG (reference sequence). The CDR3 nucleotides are TGTGCCTGGAGTACCCAAGAGACCCAGTACTTC. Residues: CAWSTQETQYF.

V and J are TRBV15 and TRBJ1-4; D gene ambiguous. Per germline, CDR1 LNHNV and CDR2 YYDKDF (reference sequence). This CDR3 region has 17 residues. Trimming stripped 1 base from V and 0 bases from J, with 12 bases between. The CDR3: CATSRAPFKATNEKLFF. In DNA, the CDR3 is TGTGCCACCAGCAGAGCGCCCTTCAAAGCAACTAATGAAAAACTGTTTTTT. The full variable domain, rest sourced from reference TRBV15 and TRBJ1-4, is DAMVIQNPRYQVTQFGKPVTLSCSQTLNHNVMYWYQQKSSQAPKLLFHYYDKDFNNEADTPDNFQSRRPNTSFCFLDIRSPGLGDTAMYLCATSRAPFKATNEKLFFGSGTQLSVL.

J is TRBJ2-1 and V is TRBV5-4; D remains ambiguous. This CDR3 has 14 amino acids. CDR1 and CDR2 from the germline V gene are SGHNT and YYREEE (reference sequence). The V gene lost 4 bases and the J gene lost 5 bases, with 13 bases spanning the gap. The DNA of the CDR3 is TGTGCCAGCAGCCGCCCGGACCGGGACAATGAGCAGTTCTTC. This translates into CASSRPDRDNEQFF.

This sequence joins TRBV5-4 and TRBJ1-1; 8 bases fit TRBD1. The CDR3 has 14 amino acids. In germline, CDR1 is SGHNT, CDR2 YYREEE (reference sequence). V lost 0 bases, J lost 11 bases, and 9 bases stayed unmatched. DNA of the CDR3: TGTGCCAGCAGCTTGGATCGGACAGGGCAGTCGGCTTTCTTT. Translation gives CASSLDRTGQSAFF.

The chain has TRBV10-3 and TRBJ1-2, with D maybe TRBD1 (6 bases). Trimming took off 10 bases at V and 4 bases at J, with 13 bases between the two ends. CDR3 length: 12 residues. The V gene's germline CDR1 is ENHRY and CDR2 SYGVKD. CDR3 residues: CATAGDGYGYTF. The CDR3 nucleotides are TGTGCCACCGCAGGGGACGGCTATGGCTACACCTTC.

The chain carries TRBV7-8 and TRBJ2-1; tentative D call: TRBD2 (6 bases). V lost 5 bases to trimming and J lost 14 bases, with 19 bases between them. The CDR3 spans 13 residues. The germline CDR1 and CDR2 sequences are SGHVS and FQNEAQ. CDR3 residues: CASSGGTGEAKFF. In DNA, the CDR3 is TGTGCCAGCAGCGGAGGGACGGGGGAGGCCAAGTTCTTC.

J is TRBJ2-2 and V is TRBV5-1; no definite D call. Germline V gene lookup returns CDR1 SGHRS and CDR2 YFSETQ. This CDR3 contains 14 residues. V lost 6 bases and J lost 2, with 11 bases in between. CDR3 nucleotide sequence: TGCGCCAGCATCGCTACACTTAACACCGGGGAGCTGTTTTTT. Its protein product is CASIATLNTGELFF.